The sequence of this T cell receptor beta chain was determined in a study of OX40 agonist ivuxolimab in advanced cancers. Profiling relied on immunoSEQ multiplex PCR, and the TCRdb table lists in-frame clones only, not all of them. The profile shows approximately 20,000 clones, about 82% of them singletons. The V end lost 0 bases, the J end lost 2 bases, and 5 bases lay between the germline ends. This CDR3 has 14 amino acids. Germline loops: CDR1 WSHSY, CDR2 SAAADI. Study results and limitations: CD8+ T cells showed, on average, more clonal expansion than CD4+ cells.

Remarks on this clone: Its matching antigen is unknown.

The specimen was CD4+ or CD8+ T cells sorted from blood, collected in a trial of the OX40 agonist ivuxolimab. V and J are TRBV10-2 and TRBJ1-3; perhaps TRBD1 as D (5 bases). This clonotype was sampled from an adult with an advanced solid tumor such as melanoma, head and neck, liver or kidney cancer. This chain's CDR3 is CASSESGAGNTIYF. The DNA of the CDR3 is TGCGCCAGCAGTGAGTCAGGGGCTGGAAACACCATATATTTT.